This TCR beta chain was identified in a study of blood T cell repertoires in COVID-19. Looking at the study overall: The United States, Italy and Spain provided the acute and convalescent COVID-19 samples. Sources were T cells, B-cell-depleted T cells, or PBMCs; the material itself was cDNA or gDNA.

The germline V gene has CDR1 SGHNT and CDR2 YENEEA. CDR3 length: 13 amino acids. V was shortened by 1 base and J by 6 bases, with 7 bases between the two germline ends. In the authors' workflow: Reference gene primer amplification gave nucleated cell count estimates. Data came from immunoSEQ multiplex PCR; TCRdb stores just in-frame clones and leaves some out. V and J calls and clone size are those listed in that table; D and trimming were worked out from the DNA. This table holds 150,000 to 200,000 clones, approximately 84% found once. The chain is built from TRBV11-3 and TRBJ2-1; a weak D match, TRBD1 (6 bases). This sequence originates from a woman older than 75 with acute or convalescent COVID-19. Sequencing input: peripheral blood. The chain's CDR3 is CASSLGTANEQFF. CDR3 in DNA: TGTGCCAGCAGCTTAGGGACAGCCAATGAGCAGTTCTTC.